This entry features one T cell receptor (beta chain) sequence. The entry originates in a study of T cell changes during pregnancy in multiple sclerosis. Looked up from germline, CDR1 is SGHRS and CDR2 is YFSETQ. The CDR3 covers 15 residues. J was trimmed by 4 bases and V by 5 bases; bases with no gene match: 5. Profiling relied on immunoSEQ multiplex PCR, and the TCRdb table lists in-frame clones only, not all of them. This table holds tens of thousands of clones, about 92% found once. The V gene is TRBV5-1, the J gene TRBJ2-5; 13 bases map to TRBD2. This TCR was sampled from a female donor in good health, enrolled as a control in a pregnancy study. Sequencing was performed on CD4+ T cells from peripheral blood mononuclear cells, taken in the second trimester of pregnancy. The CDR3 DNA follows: TGCGCCAGCAGTTTCGGACTAGCGGGAGTAGAGACCCAGTACTTC. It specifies CASSFGLAGVETQYF.